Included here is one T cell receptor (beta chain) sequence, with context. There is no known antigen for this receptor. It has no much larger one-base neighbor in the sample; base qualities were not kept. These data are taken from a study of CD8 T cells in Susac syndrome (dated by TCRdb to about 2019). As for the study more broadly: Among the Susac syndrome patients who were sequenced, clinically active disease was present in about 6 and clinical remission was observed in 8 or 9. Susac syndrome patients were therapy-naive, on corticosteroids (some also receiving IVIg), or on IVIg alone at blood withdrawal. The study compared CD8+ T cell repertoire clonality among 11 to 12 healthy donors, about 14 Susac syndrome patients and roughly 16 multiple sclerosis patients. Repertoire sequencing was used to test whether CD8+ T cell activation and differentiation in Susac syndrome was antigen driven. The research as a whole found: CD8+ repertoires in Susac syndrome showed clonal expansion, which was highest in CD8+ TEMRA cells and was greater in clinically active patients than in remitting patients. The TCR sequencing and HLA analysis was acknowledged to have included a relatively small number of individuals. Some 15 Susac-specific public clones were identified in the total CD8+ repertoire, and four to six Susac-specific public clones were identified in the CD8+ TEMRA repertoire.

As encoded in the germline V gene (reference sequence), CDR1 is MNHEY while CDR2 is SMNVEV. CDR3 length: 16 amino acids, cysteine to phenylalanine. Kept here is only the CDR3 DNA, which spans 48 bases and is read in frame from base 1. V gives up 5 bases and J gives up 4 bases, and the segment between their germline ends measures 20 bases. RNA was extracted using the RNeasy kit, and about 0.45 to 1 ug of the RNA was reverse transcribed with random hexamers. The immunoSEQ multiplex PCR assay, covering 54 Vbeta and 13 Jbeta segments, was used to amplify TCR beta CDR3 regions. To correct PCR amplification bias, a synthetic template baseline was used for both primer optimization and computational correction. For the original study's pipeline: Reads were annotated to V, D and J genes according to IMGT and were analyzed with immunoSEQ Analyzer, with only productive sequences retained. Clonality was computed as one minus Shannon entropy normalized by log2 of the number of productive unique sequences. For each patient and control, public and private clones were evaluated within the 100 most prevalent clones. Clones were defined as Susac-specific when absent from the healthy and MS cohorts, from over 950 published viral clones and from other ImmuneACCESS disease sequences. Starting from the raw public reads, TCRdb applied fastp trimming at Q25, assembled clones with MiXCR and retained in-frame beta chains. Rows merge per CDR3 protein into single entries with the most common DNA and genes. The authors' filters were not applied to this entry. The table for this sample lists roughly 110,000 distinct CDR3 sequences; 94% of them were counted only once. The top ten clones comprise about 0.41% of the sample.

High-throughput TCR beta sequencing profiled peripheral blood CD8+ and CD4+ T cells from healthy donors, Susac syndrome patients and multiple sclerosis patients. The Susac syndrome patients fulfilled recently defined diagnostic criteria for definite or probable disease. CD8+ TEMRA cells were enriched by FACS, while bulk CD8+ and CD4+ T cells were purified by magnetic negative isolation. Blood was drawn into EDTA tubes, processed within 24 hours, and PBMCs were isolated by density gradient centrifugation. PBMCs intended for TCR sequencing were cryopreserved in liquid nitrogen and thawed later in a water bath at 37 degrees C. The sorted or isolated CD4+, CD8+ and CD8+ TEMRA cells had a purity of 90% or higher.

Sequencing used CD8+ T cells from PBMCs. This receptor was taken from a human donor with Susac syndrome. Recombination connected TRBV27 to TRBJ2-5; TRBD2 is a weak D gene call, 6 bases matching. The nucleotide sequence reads TGTGCCAGCAGTCCCCGCGGTCCCCTAGCGAGAGAGACCCAGTACTTC. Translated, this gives CASSPRGPLARETQYF.